These T cell receptor beta chains were read from a single sample in a study of T-cell reconstitution after alpha-beta-depleted transplantation in children. TCRdb ran MiXCR on the PCR reads and lists one entry per CDR3 protein. In the table there are around 420,000 distinct CDR3 sequences, about 17% of which are singletons. This specimen consisted of PBMCs, mostly from graft donor cells, obtained 360 days after TCRalphabeta/CD19-depleted stem cell transplant. Source of these receptors: a boy in the first two years of life who had a stem cell transplant for Wiskott-Aldrich syndrome, so the T cells may come from the graft donor. Both conserved end residues are part of each CDR3. D genes are given only for firm matches. Expanded clones are given a class, and other clones once, few, many or no size at all.

>12|.|.|TRBJ1-2|TRBV11-2
CASSPGRYGYTF
TGTGCCAGCAGCCCTGGACGGTATGGCTACACCTTC
>18|.|.|TRBJ2-5|TRBV15
CATSRSGSRGVYQETQYF
TGTGCCACCAGCAGATCAGGGTCCAGAGGGGTGTACCAAGAGACCCAGTACTTC
>18|.|.|TRBJ2-4|TRBV2
CASSDLAGLAIAKNIQYF
TGTGCCAGCAGTGATCTGGCGGGTTTGGCCATAGCCAAAAACATTCAGTACTTC
>16|many|.|TRBJ2-2|TRBV6-6
CASTIRAGFFAGELFF
TGTGCCAGCACCATACGGGCAGGGTTTTTCGCCGGGGAGCTGTTTTTT
>12|.|.|TRBJ2-1|TRBV5-1
CASSLVRLKQFF
TGCGCCAGCAGCTTGGTAAGGCTGAAGCAGTTCTTC
>14|.|TRBD1|TRBJ2-3|TRBV24-1
CATRDRSSTDTQYF
TGTGCCACCAGGGACAGGAGTAGCACAGATACGCAGTATTTT
>15|.|TRBD1|TRBJ1-2|TRBV24-1
CATSDPTGRGDGYTF
TGTGCCACCAGTGACCCGACAGGGAGAGGGGATGGCTACACCTTC
>18|.|TRBD2|TRBJ2-3|TRBV2
CASSVRTSGPSSTDTQYF
TGTGCCAGCAGTGTGAGGACTAGCGGTCCCTCTAGCACAGATACGCAGTATTTT
>12|.|.|TRBJ2-7|TRBV7-8
CASSLVTGQKYF
TGTGCCAGCAGCTTAGTGACTGGCCAAAAGTACTTC
>18|few|TRBD2|TRBJ2-1|TRBV14
CASSQKLAGIGFYNEQFF
TGTGCCAGCAGCCAAAAACTAGCGGGAATAGGTTTTTACAATGAGCAGTTCTTC
>15|few|TRBD1|TRBJ2-1|TRBV25-1
CASSAAGTGTGEQFF
TGTGCCAGCAGTGCCGCCGGGACAGGTACGGGTGAGCAGTTCTTC
>13|few|.|TRBJ2-7|TRBV10-3
CAISRRGTYEQYF
TGTGCCATCAGTCGCAGGGGAACCTACGAGCAGTACTTC
>17|few|TRBD1|TRBJ2-2|TRBV7-8
CASSSGPRTGHTGELFF
TGTGCCAGCAGCTCCGGTCCGAGGACAGGGCACACCGGGGAGCTGTTTTTT
>14|few|.|TRBJ2-7|TRBV5-1
CASTLPGSSYEQYF
TGCGCCAGCACCCTCCCAGGGAGCTCCTACGAGCAGTACTTC
>15|.|TRBD1|TRBJ2-1|TRBV12-3/TRBV12-4
CASTRTGGLVNEQFF
TGTGCCAGCACCCGGACAGGGGGGCTCGTGAATGAGCAGTTCTTC
>14|few|.|TRBJ2-7|TRBV11-2
CASSLGTAPGEQYF
TGTGCCAGCAGCTTAGGTACGGCTCCGGGGGAGCAGTACTTC
>17|few|.|TRBJ2-2|TRBV25-1
CASRTKEGPPDTGELFF
TGTGCCAGCAGAACTAAAGAGGGACCTCCGGACACCGGGGAGCTGTTTTTT